These T cell receptor beta chains were read from a single sample in a study of blood T cell repertoires in COVID-19. Generated by immunoSEQ multiplex PCR, the TCRdb table keeps only in-frame clones and is missing some. The data hold around 140,000 clones, with more than 60% observed a single time. The sequenced material came from peripheral blood. All receptors come from a woman between 70 and 85 years old with acute or convalescent COVID-19. Both conserved end residues are trimmed from each CDR3. Each record gives: CDR3 protein, J gene, V gene.

CDR3: ASSSYPSGRSSYNEQF
J: TRBJ2-1
V: TRBV6-2/TRBV6-3

CDR3: SVRGGDEQY
J: TRBJ2-7
V: TRBV29-1

CDR3: ASSNTGTGKGYT
J: TRBJ1-2
V: TRBV6-6

CDR3: ASSSRDRGAAGELF
J: TRBJ2-2
V: TRBV11-3

CDR3: ASSYPRDRAENIQY
J: TRBJ2-4
V: TRBV6-6

CDR3: ASSLEGQGIDEQY
J: TRBJ2-7
V: TRBV5-1

CDR3: ASLQGSDYGYT
J: TRBJ1-2
V: TRBV28

CDR3: ASSFQGLPPYEQY
J: TRBJ2-7
V: TRBV11-2

CDR3: ASSLGPGTSSYEQY
J: TRBJ2-7
V: TRBV5-4

CDR3: ASSPRAGVLDTQY
J: TRBJ2-3
V: TRBV5-4

CDR3: ASSQGVGRTGPIHSPLH
J: TRBJ1-6
V: TRBV4-1

CDR3: ASSDRGNSPLH
J: TRBJ1-6
V: TRBV19

CDR3: ASSKGVSDTEAF
J: TRBJ1-1
V: TRBV7-8

CDR3: AWSPGEKLF
J: TRBJ1-4
V: TRBV30

CDR3: ASRPGGLQGGYT
J: TRBJ1-2
V: TRBV21-1

CDR3: ASSGTETGELF
J: TRBJ2-2
V: TRBV2

CDR3: ASSFYNTGELF
J: TRBJ2-2
V: TRBV7-9

CDR3: ASSLGTDYEQY
J: TRBJ2-7
V: TRBV14

CDR3: ASSLDRYEQY
J: TRBJ2-7
V: TRBV11-2

CDR3: ASRTGAATNEKLF
J: TRBJ1-4
V: TRBV28

CDR3: ASSRSRGQETQY
J: TRBJ2-5
V: TRBV5-4

CDR3: ASSYPPALREKLF
J: TRBJ1-4
V: TRBV6-6

CDR3: ATSGDYNEQF
J: TRBJ2-1
V: TRBV28

CDR3: ASSLDSIHEQY
J: TRBJ2-7
V: TRBV28

CDR3: ASSDNRNTEAF
J: TRBJ1-1
V: TRBV9

CDR3: ASSLQGQGNQPQH
J: TRBJ1-5
V: TRBV3-1/TRBV3-2

CDR3: ASSLAQTPGELF
J: TRBJ2-2
V: TRBV7-9

CDR3: ASSLAWSPGELF
J: TRBJ2-2
V: TRBV7-6

CDR3: ASSGTVGGEQY
J: TRBJ2-7
V: TRBV5-6

CDR3: ASSLTSGGRSTGELF
J: TRBJ2-2
V: TRBV11-2

CDR3: ASSYSQTRNDYEQY
J: TRBJ2-7
V: TRBV6-2/TRBV6-3

CDR3: ASSLRQQAPYGYT
J: TRBJ1-2
V: TRBV5-6

CDR3: ASSQDKGGLETQY
J: TRBJ2-5
V: TRBV4-1

CDR3: SVVVPLARSGANVLT
J: TRBJ2-6
V: TRBV29-1

CDR3: ASSLGSGGRSGYT
J: TRBJ1-2
V: TRBV5-4

CDR3: ASSESQGMNTEAF
J: TRBJ1-1
V: TRBV10-1